These 17 T cell receptor beta chains originate from one sample sequenced in a study of blood T cell repertoires in COVID-19. The protocol was immunoSEQ multiplex PCR, while the TCRdb copy is restricted to in-frame clones and leaves out a portion. The table shows about 330,000 clones, with more than 85% occurring only once. The sequenced material came from PBMCs or T cells enriched from blood (not recorded which). Receptor source: a woman aged 30 to 39 who had recovered from COVID-19.

Written as DNA, the CDR3 is TGTGCCACGGAACGAACCGGGTACAATGAGCAGTTCTTC. It translates to CATERTGYNEQFF. V is TRBV24-1 and J is TRBJ2-1, with no clear D. The CDR3 spans 13 residues. Germline V lookup: CDR1 KGHDR, CDR2 SFDVKD. V shed 10 bases and J shed 4 bases, with 13 bases lying between them.

The chain employs TRBV10-3 and TRBJ2-6, with D perhaps TRBD1 (6 bases). The length of the CDR3 is 17 residues. V lost 10 bases, J lost 1 base, and 20 bases lay in between. CDR1 and CDR2 from the germline V gene are ENHRY and SYGVKD. In DNA, the CDR3 is TGTGCCACCAAAGCTACAGGGCCAATGTCTGGGGCCAACGTCCTGACTTTC. This sequence encodes CATKATGPMSGANVLTF.

The chain is built from TRBV7-2 and TRBJ2-4; 9 bases line up with TRBD2. Germline CDR1 and CDR2: SGHTA and FQGNSA. This CDR3 has 14 amino acids. V shed 4 bases and J 6 bases; nucleotides not matched to a gene: 4. Here the CDR3 DNA reads TGTGCCAGCAGCTCACCTAGCGGGGCAAACATTCAGTACTTC. Its protein is CASSSPSGANIQYF.

The genes are TRBV5-4 and TRBJ1-2, with 9 bases aligning to TRBD1. The CDR3 has 13 amino acids. Trimming removed 0 bases from V and 8 bases from J; junction bases left unmatched: 2. Germline lookup yields CDR1 SGHNT and CDR2 YYREEE (reference sequence). The CDR3 here is CASSLAGQGGYTF. For the CDR3, the DNA is TGTGCCAGCAGCTTGGCGGGACAGGGCGGCTACACCTTC.

This rearrangement joins TRBV5-6 to TRBJ1-4; 7 nucleotides align to TRBD1. The germline gives CDR1 SGHDT, CDR2 YYEEEE. Trimming at V came to 2 bases and at J to 8 bases, leaving 12 bases not matched to a gene. The CDR3 spans 16 residues. The CDR3 nucleotides read TGTGCCAGCAGCTTAATAGGGGGCACGCCGAGGGAAAAACTGTTTTTT. This encodes CASSLIGGTPREKLFF.

The CDR3 here is CASSLGPGSSSYEQYF. The CDR3 DNA is TGTGCCAGCAGTTTAGGTCCGGGGTCGAGCTCCTACGAGCAGTACTTC. V usage is TRBV27 and J usage is TRBJ2-7; D possibly corresponds to TRBD2 (5 bases). V was trimmed by 2 bases and J by 0 bases, leaving 14 bases between them. The CDR3 has 16 residues. Germline V gives CDR1 MNHEY, CDR2 SMNVEV (reference sequence).

The rearrangement joins TRBV4-3 to TRBJ2-7; D perhaps matches TRBD2 (5 bases). With 2 bases removed from V and 0 bases from J, the gap between germline ends came to 11 bases. Per germline, CDR1 LGHNA and CDR2 YSLEER. The CDR3 loop spans 15 amino acids. The CDR3 sequence: CASSQRGSASYEQYF. DNA for the CDR3: TGCGCCAGCAGCCAACGGGGTAGCGCCTCCTACGAGCAGTACTTC.

There are a few counts of this clone. V usage is TRBV7-2 and J usage is TRBJ1-1; the match to TRBD1 covers 8 bases. The CDR3 covers 15 residues. The J segment lost 1 base and the V segment lost 2 bases, leaving 3 bases of the junction unmatched. CDR1 and CDR2 (germline): SGHTA, FQGNSA. In DNA, the CDR3 is TGTGCCAGCAGCTTACAAGACAGGGGGAACACTGAAGCTTTCTTT. Translation: CASSLQDRGNTEAFF.

A few counts support this clone. The rearrangement links TRBV12-3 or TRBV12-4 to TRBJ2-1; D is perhaps TRBD2 (7 bases). V shed 7 bases and J shed 7 bases, with 11 bases lying between them. The CDR3 loop spans 12 amino acids. DNA for the CDR3: TGTGCCAGCATGCGGGGGCTTAATGAGCAGTTCTTC. The encoded protein is CASMRGLNEQFF.

The rearrangement links TRBV4-2 to TRBJ1-1; tentative D call: TRBD1 (6 bases). Deletions cut 5 bases from V and 1 base from J, with 11 bases between. CDR3 length: 14 amino acids. Germline CDR1 is LGHNA and CDR2 is YNFKEQ. The CDR3 sequence: CASSSGQTNTEAFF. The CDR3 DNA reads as TGTGCCAGCAGCTCCGGACAGACGAACACTGAAGCTTTCTTT.

The chain links TRBV19 to TRBJ1-4, with D uncertain. V gave up 3 bases and J gave up 12 bases, with 8 bases separating them. The CDR3 length is 11 residues. From germline, CDR1 is LNHDA and CDR2 SQIVND (reference sequence). CDR3 bases: TGTGCCAGTAGTATCCGACTTGAACTGTTTTTT. It specifies CASSIRLELFF.

This chain uses TRBV3-1 (or the pseudogene TRBV3-2) with TRBJ2-6; perhaps TRBD2 as D (6 bases). This CDR3 spans 20 amino acids. The germline V gene has CDR1 LGHDT and CDR2 YNNKEL (reference sequence). The germline V and J ends were trimmed by 0 bases and 0 bases, with 18 bases remaining between them. The CDR3 DNA reads TGTGCCAGCAGCCAAGACCGGGGACTGGCCCAACCCTCTGGGGCCAACGTCCTGACTTTC. Amino acid sequence: CASSQDRGLAQPSGANVLTF.

V is TRBV12-3 or TRBV12-4 and J is TRBJ2-7; 7 bases fit TRBD1. V was pared by 6 bases and J by 5 bases, with 7 bases of the junction left unmatched. The CDR3 contains 13 residues. The CDR3 DNA follows: TGTGCCAGCAGGGATGGACAGGACGACGAGCAGTACTTC. This translates into CASRDGQDDEQYF.

This CDR3 reads CASSHGTIGYNEQFF. DNA for the CDR3: TGTGCCAGCAGCCACGGGACTATAGGCTACAATGAGCAGTTCTTC. The rearrangement uses TRBV11-3 and TRBJ2-1; TRBD2 matches 7 bases. CDR3 size: 15 residues. Germline loops: CDR1 SGHNT, CDR2 YENEEA. Trimming cost V 5 bases and J 3 bases; bases outside gene matches: 7. The whole variable domain, filled in from reference TRBV11-3 and TRBJ2-1, reads EAGVVQSPRYKIIEKKQPVAFWCNPISGHNTLYWYLQNLGQGPELLIRYENEEAVDDSQLPKDRFSAERLKGVDSTLKIQPAELGDSAVYLCASSHGTIGYNEQFFGPGTRLTVL.

About this clone itself: The sample has other DNA sequences that encode this CDR3 too. V is TRBV4-3 and J is TRBJ1-3; D remains ambiguous. V lost 0 bases to trimming and J lost 1 base, with 7 bases between them. Germline V gives CDR1 LGHNA, CDR2 YSLEER. This CDR3 region has 15 residues. CDR3 bases: TGCGCCAGCAGCCAAGATCAGTATTCTGGAAACACCATATATTTT. This sequence encodes CASSQDQYSGNTIYF.

The V gene is TRBV27, the J gene TRBJ1-2; 11 bases are a match to TRBD1. The CDR3 has 17 residues. Trimming at V came to 5 bases and at J to 5 bases, leaving 13 bases not matched to a gene. In germline, CDR1 is MNHEY, CDR2 SMNVEV (reference sequence). The DNA for the CDR3 is TGTGCCAGCAGTCCCCTGGGACAGGGGGTTTTAGAGTATGGCTACACCTTC. As protein: CASSPLGQGVLEYGYTF.

The chain links TRBV7-2 to TRBJ2-2; the D gene is possibly TRBD1 (6 bases). V lost 6 bases, J lost 0 bases, and 8 bases lay in between. Germline CDR1 is SGHTA and CDR2 is FQGNSA. CDR3 length equals 14 residues. DNA of the CDR3: TGTGCCAGCAGTGGACAGTCGAACACCGGGGAGCTGTTTTTT. Its protein is CASSGQSNTGELFF. Variable domain in full (rest from reference TRBV7-2 and TRBJ2-2): GAGVSQSPSNKVTEKGKDVELRCDPISGHTALYWYRQSLGQGLEFLIYFQGNSAPDKSGLPSDRFSAERTGGSVSTLTIQRTQQEDSAVYLCASSGQSNTGELFFGEGSRLTVL.